This T cell receptor (beta chain) comes out of a study of T cell changes during pregnancy in multiple sclerosis. This clone showed up just once. This table comes from immunoSEQ multiplex PCR, and its TCRdb copy is limited to in-frame clones, with some not included. The table shows over 70,000 clones, with roughly 93% occurring only once. J gave up 4 bases and V 7 bases, and 11 bases lay outside the gene matches. The CDR3 is 16 residues long. The germline V gene encodes CDR1 SEHNR and CDR2 FQNEAQ (reference sequence). The sample in question was peripheral blood, obtained in the first trimester of pregnancy. The sequence derives from a female donor with multiple sclerosis, enrolled in a pregnancy study. The genes are TRBV7-9 and TRBJ2-3, with 10 positions matching TRBD2. This CDR3 is CASNAGGSGGADTQYF. In nucleotides, the CDR3 is TGTGCCAGCAACGCCGGAGGGAGCGGGGGGGCAGATACGCAGTATTTT.